This entry lists 29 T cell receptor beta chains sequenced from one sample in a study of vaccination and CD4 T cells after COVID-19. Sequencing of cultured CD4+ T cell DNA used the Oncomine TCR Beta short-read assay. TCRdb reanalysed the PCR reads using MiXCR and keeps one entry per CDR3 protein. This sample yields fewer than 20,000 distinct CDR3 sequences, of which roughly 50% are seen a single time; under 7.5% belongs to the top ten. Treatment indicated: approximately nine-day PBMC culture with coronavirus spike peptide pools or control peptides (ViraFEST assay). These receptors are not linked to any known antigen. Sequenced input: CD4+ T cells from blood, cultured in vitro. The receptor source for this set is a human donor who had recovered from COVID-19.

This chain joins TRBV6-1 and TRBJ2-2; 10 positions agree with TRBD1. J lost 3 bases, V lost 6 bases, and 4 bases had no gene match. Per the germline V gene, CDR1 is MNHNS and CDR2 is SASEGT. The CDR3 loop spans 15 amino acids. The DNA for the CDR3 is TGTGCCAGCAGACGGGACAGGGGCGACACCGGGGAGCTGTTTTTT. It encodes CASRRDRGDTGELFF.

This clonotype was observed a handful of times. This chain connects TRBV30 to TRBJ1-2, with 7 nucleotides matching TRBD1. The J segment lost 4 bases and the V segment lost 3 bases, leaving 5 bases of the junction unmatched. The CDR3 contains 13 residues. In germline, CDR1 is GTSNPN, CDR2 SVGIG (reference sequence). For the CDR3, the DNA is TGTGCCTGGAGCTCAGGGGGAGGCTATGGCTACACCTTC. Translated: CAWSSGGGYGYTF.

The table lists this clonotype with a few counts. The chain links TRBV12-3 or TRBV12-4 to TRBJ1-1; perhaps TRBD1 as D (6 bases). The CDR3 runs 13 residues. Trimming took 6 bases from V and 5 from J, leaving 13 bases between them. The CDR3 sequence: CASRPGQKTEAFF. CDR3 nucleotide sequence: TGTGCCAGCAGGCCGGGACAAAAAACTGAAGCTTTCTTT.

V and J are TRBV5-8 and TRBJ2-3; D uncertain. Trimming removed 4 bases at V and 4 bases at J, with 4 bases between. Per the germline V gene, CDR1 is SGHTS and CDR2 is YDEGEE. The CDR3 is 11 amino acids. Here the CDR3 reads CASSRADTQYF. CDR3 bases: TGTGCCAGCAGCCGAGCAGATACGCAGTATTTT. The full variable domain, completed using reference TRBV5-8 and TRBJ2-3, is EAGVTQSPTHLIKTRGQQATLRCSPISGHTSVYWYQQALGLGLQFLLWYDEGEERNRGNFPPRFSGRQFPNYSSELNVNALELEDSALYLCASSRADTQYFGPGTRLTVL.

The CDR3 region has the DNA TGCGCCAGCAGCTTCGGACAGGGGGCGGAAAACACCATATATTTT. Translating gives CASSFGQGAENTIYF. The J gene is TRBJ1-3, the V gene TRBV5-1, with TRBD1 matching 11 bases. This CDR3 has 15 amino acids. V was pared by 2 bases and J by 6 bases, with 4 bases of the junction left unmatched. Per the germline V gene, CDR1 is SGHRS and CDR2 is YFSETQ.

This clonotype has only a few counts. This chain connects TRBV7-3 to TRBJ2-3; TRBD1 matches at 9 bases. This CDR3 spans 16 amino acids. The germline V gene encodes CDR1 SGHTA and CDR2 FQGTGA. V gave up 5 bases and J gave up 4 bases; unmatched junction bases: 10. CDR3 DNA sequence: TGTGCCAGCAGCGAAGGATTGGGACAGGGAGCAGATACGCAGTATTTT. Translation gives CASSEGLGQGADTQYF.

The chain recombines TRBV27 with TRBJ2-5; D ambiguous. V was clipped by 3 bases and J by 5 bases, with 19 bases between them. Germline V gene sequence: CDR1 MNHEY, CDR2 SMNVEV (reference sequence). This CDR3 spans 16 amino acids. The CDR3 sequence is CASSFWGSSQRETQYF. CDR3 DNA: TGTGCCAGCAGTTTTTGGGGTTCGTCCCAGAGGGAGACCCAGTACTTC.

The V gene is TRBV27, the J gene TRBJ2-7; 9 bases are a match to TRBD1. J lost 3 bases, V lost 5 bases, and 14 bases had no gene match. CDR1 and CDR2 from the germline V gene are MNHEY and SMNVEV (reference sequence). The CDR3 has 17 amino acids. CDR3 region: CASSRIPGTGNGYEQYF. CDR3 in DNA: TGTGCCAGCAGTCGAATCCCCGGGACAGGGAACGGCTACGAGCAGTACTTC.

By frequency in the sample, this clonotype is medium-sized. V usage is TRBV10-3 and J usage is TRBJ2-5; no definite D call. CDR1 is ENHRY and CDR2 is SYGVKD in the germline V gene. Trimming took off 6 bases at V and 0 bases at J, with 8 bases between the two ends. This CDR3 comprises 13 residues. CDR3 in amino acids: CAISRAYQETQYF. For the CDR3, the DNA is TGTGCCATCAGCCGAGCGTACCAAGAGACCCAGTACTTC.

The chain combines TRBV29-1 with TRBJ2-3, with 7 bases that match TRBD1. The J segment lost 2 bases and the V segment lost 4 bases, leaving 9 bases of the junction unmatched. The length of the CDR3 is 15 residues. In germline, CDR1 is SQVTM, CDR2 ANQGSEA. CDR3 amino acids: CSVGGYRGPTDTQYF. The CDR3 DNA is TGCAGCGTTGGGGGGTACAGGGGACCCACAGATACGCAGTATTTT.

The chain uses TRBV27 and TRBJ2-7; the D gene is possibly TRBD1 (6 bases). The V gene lost 4 bases and the J gene lost 5 bases, with 12 bases spanning the gap. The CDR3 consists of 13 residues. CDR1 and CDR2 (germline): MNHEY, SMNVEV (reference sequence). For the CDR3, the DNA is TGTGCCAGCAGTTCCAGACAGGTTCACGAGCAGTACTTC. This sequence encodes CASSSRQVHEQYF.

The chain joins TRBV5-1 to TRBJ2-1, with D uncertain. Germline-derived CDR1 and CDR2 are SGHRS and YFSETQ. CDR3 length: 14 amino acids. The V end lost 0 bases, the J end lost 1 base, and 5 bases lay between the germline ends. CDR3 bases: TGCGCCAGCAGCTTGGGGGAATCCTACAATGAGCAGTTCTTC. Translated: CASSLGESYNEQFF.

The V gene is TRBV4-1, the J gene TRBJ2-7; 13 bases map to TRBD2. The CDR3 sequence is 18 residues long. The germline V gene encodes CDR1 MGHRA and CDR2 YSYEKL. J lost 0 bases, V lost 1 base, and 6 bases had no gene match. The CDR3 coding sequence is TGCGCCAGCAGCCAAGTATTGGGACTAGCGGGAAGCTCCTACGAGCAGTACTTC. Translating gives CASSQVLGLAGSSYEQYF.

A few counts support this clonotype. The chain carries TRBV12-3 or TRBV12-4 and TRBJ1-1; 9 bases are shared with TRBD1. This CDR3 has 13 residues. Trimming removed 7 bases from V and 5 bases from J; junction bases left unmatched: 5. DNA for the CDR3: TGTGCCAGCACCATCGGACAGGGGACTGAAGCTTTCTTT. It is translated as CASTIGQGTEAFF.

The chain combines TRBV5-1 with TRBJ2-3; perhaps TRBD2 as D (6 bases). Per the germline V gene, CDR1 is SGHRS and CDR2 is YFSETQ. Trimming removed 0 bases from V and 2 bases from J, with 10 bases in between. There are 15 residues in the CDR3. This CDR3 reads CASSLAGALTDTQYF. As DNA, the CDR3 is TGCGCCAGCAGCTTGGCGGGAGCCCTCACAGATACGCAGTATTTT.

The chain carries TRBV12-3 or TRBV12-4 and TRBJ1-6; D not resolved. Trimming shortened V by 4 bases and J by 3 bases, and 10 bases separated the two germline ends. The CDR3 is made up of 15 amino acids. CDR3 protein: CASSSAADYNSPLHF. For the CDR3, the DNA is TGTGCCAGCAGTTCTGCGGCAGACTATAATTCACCCCTCCACTTT.

The gene calls are TRBV6-5 and TRBJ2-1; possibly TRBD1 for D (5 bases). The CDR3 spans 15 residues. The V end lost 2 bases, the J end lost 4 bases, and 12 bases lay between the germline ends. Germline values: CDR1 MNHEY, CDR2 SVGAGI. CDR3 protein: CASSYETDVYNEQFF. The DNA for the CDR3 is TGTGCCAGCAGTTACGAGACAGACGTGTACAATGAGCAGTTCTTC.

The chain joins TRBV7-2 to TRBJ2-1; no definite D call. The germline gives CDR1 SGHTA, CDR2 FQGNSA. The V end lost 5 bases, the J end lost 5 bases, and 16 bases lay between the germline ends. The CDR3 loop spans 15 amino acids. CDR3 nucleotides: TGTGCCAGCAGCCCAGGCCCCGCGGCCCACAATGAGCAGTTCTTC. Translated, it gives CASSPGPAAHNEQFF.

This clonotype was counted only a few times. The chain links TRBV20-1 to TRBJ2-1; D might be TRBD2 (5 bases). With 3 bases removed from V and 4 bases from J, the gap between germline ends came to 13 bases. CDR1 and CDR2 from the germline V gene are DFQATT and SNEGSKA (reference sequence). The CDR3 runs to 14 residues. CDR3: CSASFSARYNEQFF. In DNA, the CDR3 is TGCAGTGCTAGCTTTAGCGCTAGATACAATGAGCAGTTCTTC.

This chain links TRBV11-3 with TRBJ2-5; 8 bases are a match to TRBD2. V was clipped by 3 bases and J by 4 bases; unmatched bases: 10. CDR3 length: 16 amino acids. Germline loops: CDR1 SGHNT, CDR2 YENEEA. In DNA form, the CDR3 reads TGTGCCAGCAGCTTTGGGTTCGGACTAGCCGGAGAGACCCAGTACTTC. Protein: CASSFGFGLAGETQYF. Full variable domain (outside the CDR3, taken from reference TRBV11-3 and TRBJ2-5): EAGVVQSPRYKIIEKKQPVAFWCNPISGHNTLYWYLQNLGQGPELLIRYENEEAVDDSQLPKDRFSAERLKGVDSTLKIQPAELGDSAVYLCASSFGFGLAGETQYFGPGTRLLVL.

The chain uses TRBV20-1 and TRBJ1-1; D is undetermined. V shed 0 bases and J shed 5 bases, with 10 bases lying between them. The CDR3 covers 13 residues. Per germline, CDR1 DFQATT and CDR2 SNEGSKA (reference sequence). CDR3 amino acids: CSARDGSRTEAFF. CDR3 bases: TGCAGTGCTAGAGATGGGAGTCGAACTGAAGCTTTCTTT.

The V and J genes are TRBV20-1 and TRBJ1-2, with 9 bases that match TRBD1. V gave up 0 bases and J gave up 8 bases; unmatched junction bases: 4. CDR1 is DFQATT and CDR2 is SNEGSKA in the germline V gene (reference sequence). This CDR3 comprises 13 residues. CDR3 protein: CSAREDRGYGYTF. CDR3 coding DNA: TGCAGTGCTAGAGAAGACAGGGGGTACGGCTACACCTTC.

V is TRBV28 and J is TRBJ2-7; D possibly corresponds to TRBD1 (6 bases). CDR1 is MDHEN and CDR2 is SYDVKM in the germline V gene. V dropped 6 bases and J dropped 4 bases, with 16 bases sitting between them. The CDR3 has 14 residues. CDR3 loop: CASRPRGWRYEQYF. In DNA form, the CDR3 reads TGTGCCAGCAGGCCCAGGGGATGGAGGTACGAGCAGTACTTC.

The chain recombines TRBV6-1 with TRBJ1-5, with D possibly TRBD1 on 6 matching bases. The CDR3 covers 15 residues. Per germline, CDR1 MNHNS and CDR2 SASEGT. V was clipped by 5 bases and J by 1 base, with 12 bases between them. CDR3 amino acids: CASSQDSLSNQPQHF. As DNA, the CDR3 is TGTGCCAGCAGTCAGGACAGCCTAAGCAATCAGCCCCAGCATTTT.

V usage is TRBV5-1 and J usage is TRBJ2-1; D possibly corresponds to TRBD2 (5 bases). Trimming removed 9 bases from V and 8 bases from J, with 12 bases in between. The CDR3 is 11 residues long. The germline CDR1 and CDR2 sequences are SGHRS and YFSETQ. Here the CDR3 DNA reads TGCGCCACCAAGGGAGAGTATGAGCAGTTCTTC. Its translation: CATKGEYEQFF.

The chain joins TRBV2 to TRBJ2-7; D might be TRBD1 or TRBD2, each matching 6 bases. Germline V gene lookup returns CDR1 SNHLY and CDR2 FYNNEI. V lost 9 bases and J 9 bases, leaving 27 bases between the germline ends. CDR3 size: 15 residues. Here the CDR3 reads CASRALPVGGRGQYF. DNA of the CDR3: TGTGCCAGTAGAGCACTCCCCGTGGGGGGCAGAGGGCAGTACTTC.

The CDR3 loop reads CASSIGRNTIYF. In DNA form, the CDR3 reads TGTGCCAGCAGTATCGGGAGAAACACCATATATTTT. The rearrangement links TRBV12-3 or TRBV12-4 to TRBJ1-3; D gene ambiguous. This CDR3 is 12 amino acids long. With 5 bases removed from V and 5 bases from J, the gap between germline ends came to 7 bases.

The rearrangement links TRBV5-1 to TRBJ2-7, with 10 bases lining up with TRBD2. CDR1 and CDR2 (germline): SGHRS, YFSETQ. V lost 4 bases, J lost 5 bases, and 9 bases stayed unmatched. This CDR3 has 15 amino acids. In DNA, the CDR3 is TGCGCCAGCAGCACCTTAGCGGGAGGTTTGAACGAGCAGTACTTC. Translation: CASSTLAGGLNEQYF.

The sample holds a few counts of this clonotype. The chain employs TRBV30 and TRBJ1-5; no reliable D call. Looked up from germline, CDR1 is GTSNPN and CDR2 is SVGIG (reference sequence). The V end was cut by 0 bases, the J end by 3 bases, with 9 bases between. The CDR3 is 14 amino acids. CDR3 nucleotides: TGTGCCTGGAGTGTGGGCGCCACCAATCAGCCCCAGCATTTT. It yields the protein CAWSVGATNQPQHF.